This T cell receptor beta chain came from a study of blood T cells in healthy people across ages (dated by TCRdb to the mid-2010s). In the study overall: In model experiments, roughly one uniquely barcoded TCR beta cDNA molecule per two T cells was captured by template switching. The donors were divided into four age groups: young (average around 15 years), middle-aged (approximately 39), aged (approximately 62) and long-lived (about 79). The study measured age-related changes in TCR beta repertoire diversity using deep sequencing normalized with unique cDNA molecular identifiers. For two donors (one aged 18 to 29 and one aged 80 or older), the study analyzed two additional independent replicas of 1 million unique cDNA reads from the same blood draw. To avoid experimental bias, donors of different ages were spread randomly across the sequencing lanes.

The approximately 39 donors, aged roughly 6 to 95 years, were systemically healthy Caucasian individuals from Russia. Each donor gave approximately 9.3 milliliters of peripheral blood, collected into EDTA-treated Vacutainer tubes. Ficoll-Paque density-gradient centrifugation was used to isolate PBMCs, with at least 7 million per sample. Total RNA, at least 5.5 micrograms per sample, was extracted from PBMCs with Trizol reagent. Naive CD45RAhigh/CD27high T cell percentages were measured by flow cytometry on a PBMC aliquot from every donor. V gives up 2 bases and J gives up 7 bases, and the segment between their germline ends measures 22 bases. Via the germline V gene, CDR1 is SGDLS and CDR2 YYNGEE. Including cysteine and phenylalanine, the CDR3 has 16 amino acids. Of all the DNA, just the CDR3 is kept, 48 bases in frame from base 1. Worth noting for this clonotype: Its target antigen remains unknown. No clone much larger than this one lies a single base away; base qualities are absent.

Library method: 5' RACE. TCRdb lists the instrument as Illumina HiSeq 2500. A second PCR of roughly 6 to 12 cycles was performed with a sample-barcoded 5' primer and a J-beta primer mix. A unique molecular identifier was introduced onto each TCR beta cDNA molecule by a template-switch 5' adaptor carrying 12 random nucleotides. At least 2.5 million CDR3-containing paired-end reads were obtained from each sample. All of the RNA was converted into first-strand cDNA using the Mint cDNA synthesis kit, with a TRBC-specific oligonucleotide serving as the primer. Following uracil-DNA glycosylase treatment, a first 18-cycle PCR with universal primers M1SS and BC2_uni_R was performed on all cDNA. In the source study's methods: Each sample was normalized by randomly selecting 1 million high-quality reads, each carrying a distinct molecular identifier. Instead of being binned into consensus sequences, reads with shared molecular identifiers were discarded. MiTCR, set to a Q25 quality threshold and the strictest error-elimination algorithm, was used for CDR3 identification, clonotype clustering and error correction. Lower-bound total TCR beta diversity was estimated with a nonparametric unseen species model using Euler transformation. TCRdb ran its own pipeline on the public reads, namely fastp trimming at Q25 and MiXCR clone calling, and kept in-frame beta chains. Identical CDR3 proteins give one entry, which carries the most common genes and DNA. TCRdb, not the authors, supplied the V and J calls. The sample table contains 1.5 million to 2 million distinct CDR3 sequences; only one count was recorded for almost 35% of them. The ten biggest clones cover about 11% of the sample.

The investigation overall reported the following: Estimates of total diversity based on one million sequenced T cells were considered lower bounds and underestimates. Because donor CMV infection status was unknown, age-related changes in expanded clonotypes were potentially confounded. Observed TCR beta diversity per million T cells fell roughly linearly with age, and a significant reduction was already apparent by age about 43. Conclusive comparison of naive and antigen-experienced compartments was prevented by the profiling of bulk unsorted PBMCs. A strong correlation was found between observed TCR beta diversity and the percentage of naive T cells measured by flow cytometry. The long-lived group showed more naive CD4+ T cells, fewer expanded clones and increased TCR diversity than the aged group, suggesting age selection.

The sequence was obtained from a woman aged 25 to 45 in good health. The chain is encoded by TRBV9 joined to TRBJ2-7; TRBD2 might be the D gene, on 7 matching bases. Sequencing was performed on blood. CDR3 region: CASSVGAGAFREEQYF. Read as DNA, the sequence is TGTGCCAGCAGCGTGGGCGCGGGGGCCTTTCGGGAGGAGCAGTACTTC.